This T cell receptor (beta chain) was recovered during a study of CD8 T cells in Susac syndrome. RNA in amounts of about 0.45 to 1 ug was reverse transcribed with random hexamers. TCRdb used MiXCR to reprocess the immunoSEQ multiplex PCR reads, holding one entry per CDR3 protein. The data contain under 110,000 distinct CDR3 sequences, roughly 94% of them seen just once; the ten biggest clones take up 0.41%. The V segment lost 1 base and the J segment 7 bases; nucleotides outside the gene matches: 5. Looked up from germline, CDR1 is LGHDT and CDR2 is YNNKEL (reference sequence). The CDR3 spans 15 residues.

The sequencing sample was made of CD8+ T cells from PBMCs. The sequence was obtained from a human donor with Susac syndrome. The genes are TRBV3-1 and TRBJ2-3, with 10 bases fitting TRBD2. CDR3 bases: TGTGCCAGCAGCCAAGGTCCAACTAGCGGGAATACGCAGTATTTT. The encoded protein is CASSQGPTSGNTQYF.